The 5 T cell receptor beta chains given below trace back to one sample, sequenced in a study of blood T cell repertoires in COVID-19. Profiling relied on immunoSEQ multiplex PCR, and the TCRdb table lists in-frame clones only, not all of them. This sample has approximately 670,000 clones, with just under 90% found just once. Sequenced sample: peripheral blood. The receptor set was obtained from a woman aged 18 to 35 with acute or convalescent COVID-19.

The chain recombines TRBV24-1 with TRBJ1-5; 7 nucleotides line up with TRBD1. The length of the CDR3 is 21 residues. Germline lookup yields CDR1 KGHDR and CDR2 SFDVKD. V shed 4 bases, J shed 0 bases, and the junction held 20 bases outside the gene matches. The CDR3 DNA is TGTGCCACCAGTGACCCCCTGGGGATAAGGGGGCGCCCCTATAGCAATCAGCCCCAGCATTTT. Protein sequence: CATSDPLGIRGRPYSNQPQHF.

V usage is TRBV7-8 and J usage is TRBJ1-2; D is ambiguous. CDR1 and CDR2 from the germline V gene are SGHVS and FQNEAQ. CDR3 length: 17 amino acids. V was pared by 1 base and J by 4 bases, with 19 bases between. CDR3 coding DNA: TGTGCCAGCAGCTTAGATGACGAGAGGGATAGTCTCTATGGCTACACCTTC. Translation gives CASSLDDERDSLYGYTF.

The chain uses TRBV25-1 and TRBJ1-4, with D possibly matching TRBD1 (5 bases). The CDR3 covers 16 residues. CDR1 MGHDK and CDR2 SYGVNS come from the germline V gene. The V and J ends lost 3 bases and 0 bases respectively, with 11 bases between them. CDR3 protein: CASSDLQTATNEKLFF. The CDR3 DNA reads TGTGCCAGCAGTGACCTACAGACAGCAACTAATGAAAAACTGTTTTTT.

This chain links TRBV19 with TRBJ2-7; 10 nucleotides agree with TRBD1. The CDR3 has 15 residues. Germline V CDR1 and CDR2: LNHDA, SQIVND (reference sequence). V was clipped by 4 bases and J by 3 bases; unmatched bases: 6. The CDR3 DNA is TGTGCCAGTAGTACCGCGACAGGGGGCTTCTACGAGCAGTACTTC. Translated: CASSTATGGFYEQYF.

V is TRBV30 and J is TRBJ1-3; tentative D call: TRBD1 (5 bases). V was pared by 3 bases and J by 3 bases, with 12 bases between. Germline V gives CDR1 GTSNPN, CDR2 SVGIG (reference sequence). The CDR3 is made up of 14 amino acids. The CDR3 DNA follows: TGTGCCTGGAGCCCCAGGGCGATTGGAAACACCATATATTTT. It codes for CAWSPRAIGNTIYF.